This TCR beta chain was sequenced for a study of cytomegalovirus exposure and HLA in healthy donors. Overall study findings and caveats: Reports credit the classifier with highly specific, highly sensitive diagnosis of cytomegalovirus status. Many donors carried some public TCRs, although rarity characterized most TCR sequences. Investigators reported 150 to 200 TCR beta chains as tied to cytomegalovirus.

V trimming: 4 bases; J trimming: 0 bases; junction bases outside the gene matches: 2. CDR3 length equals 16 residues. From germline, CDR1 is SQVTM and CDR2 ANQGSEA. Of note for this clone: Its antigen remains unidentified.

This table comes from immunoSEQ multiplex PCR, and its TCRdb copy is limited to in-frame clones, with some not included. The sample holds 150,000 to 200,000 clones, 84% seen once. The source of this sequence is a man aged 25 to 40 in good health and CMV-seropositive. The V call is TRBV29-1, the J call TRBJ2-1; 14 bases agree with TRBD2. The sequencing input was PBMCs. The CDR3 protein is CSVGLAGGSSYNEQFF. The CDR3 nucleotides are TGCAGCGTTGGACTAGCGGGGGGGAGCTCCTACAATGAGCAGTTCTTC.